The 17 T cell receptor beta chains given below trace back to one sample, sequenced in a study of a mutant IDH1 vaccine in newly diagnosed glioma. This sample's time point: baseline, week 1 (first vaccination visit). Treatment meaning: pre-vaccination baseline after standard-of-care therapy. This table comes from immunoSEQ multiplex PCR, and its TCRdb copy is limited to in-frame clones, with some not included. Of tens of thousands of clones listed, roughly 82% are singletons. The specimen was PBMCs, collected from a glioma patient treated with radiotherapy, temozolomide or both. All receptors derive from a man aged 25 to 40 with glioma.

The chain carries TRBV27 and TRBJ1-5, with 7 bases fitting TRBD1. The V gene's germline CDR1 is MNHEY and CDR2 SMNVEV (reference sequence). J lost 2 bases, V lost 8 bases, and 12 bases had no gene match. This CDR3 region has 16 residues. In DNA, the CDR3 is TGTGCCAGCGGGCGGGGAGGCACAGGGGGCAATCAGCCCCAGCATTTT. Its protein is CASGRGGTGGNQPQHF.

The chain is built from TRBV7-2 and TRBJ1-2, with D perhaps matching TRBD1 (5 bases). The CDR3 is 12 amino acids. CDR1 and CDR2 from the germline V gene are SGHTA and FQGNSA. V shed 7 bases and J shed 8 bases, with 14 bases lying between them. CDR3 bases: TGTGCCAGCACCCCCGGGGGGGAGGGCTACACCTTC. Residues: CASTPGGEGYTF.

This clone was found once. V gene TRBV5-1 combines with J gene TRBJ1-1; D uncertain. Germline CDR1 reads SGHRS; CDR2 reads YFSETQ. V was trimmed by 0 bases and J by 6 bases, leaving 12 bases between them. The length of the CDR3 is 14 residues. CDR3 DNA: TGCGCCAGCAGCTTGGTCTCCGGGAGAGCTGAAGCTTTCTTT. Its translation is CASSLVSGRAEAFF.

The V and J genes are TRBV6-5 and TRBJ2-1, with D perhaps TRBD1 (6 bases). Germline CDR1 reads MNHEY; CDR2 reads SVGAGI. The V and J ends lost 6 bases and 7 bases respectively, with 13 bases between them. There are 13 residues in the CDR3. CDR3 loop: CASRPGDRNEQFF. The DNA of the CDR3 is TGTGCCAGCAGACCAGGGGACCGGAATGAGCAGTTCTTC.

The chain couples TRBV6-1 to TRBJ1-2, with 8 bases that match TRBD1. V was clipped by 5 bases and J by 6 bases; unmatched bases: 8. This CDR3 comprises 14 residues. Germline values: CDR1 MNHNS, CDR2 SASEGT. The CDR3 region is CASSRQGARDGYTF. The CDR3 DNA is TGTGCCAGCAGTCGCCAGGGGGCGCGAGATGGCTACACCTTC.

The chain has TRBV10-3 and TRBJ1-6; the D gene is possibly TRBD1 (5 bases). V dropped 6 bases and J dropped 5 bases, with 17 bases sitting between them. Germline-derived CDR1 and CDR2 are ENHRY and SYGVKD. The CDR3 is made up of 16 amino acids. The chain's CDR3 is CAISGGTETHNSPLHF. CDR3 nucleotides: TGTGCCATCAGCGGAGGGACGGAAACACATAATTCACCCCTCCACTTT.

The chain combines TRBV4-3 with TRBJ1-1, with a tentative D call TRBD1 (6 bases). Germline CDR1 and CDR2: LGHNA and YSLEER. Trimming stripped 5 bases from V and 2 bases from J, with 24 bases between. The CDR3 totals 18 residues. CDR3 bases: TGCGCCAGCAGCGACTCTAATTTAAAAGGACAGTCTAACACTGAAGCTTTCTTT. This gives the protein CASSDSNLKGQSNTEAFF.

The chain joins TRBV30 to TRBJ2-2; 7 nucleotides match TRBD1. The germline V gene has CDR1 GTSNPN and CDR2 SVGIG (reference sequence). This CDR3 comprises 14 residues. V dropped 2 bases and J dropped 4; count of bases not matched to a gene: 4. The CDR3 region has the DNA TGTGCCTGGAGTTGGGACAGCTCCACCGGGGAGCTGTTTTTT. It yields the protein CAWSWDSSTGELFF.

CDR3 amino acids: CASSLGQGATEAFF. In nucleotides, the CDR3 is TGTGCCAGCAGTTTGGGACAGGGGGCGACTGAAGCTTTCTTT. This chain links TRBV28 with TRBJ1-1; TRBD1 matches 12 bases. This CDR3 region has 14 residues. The germline V gene encodes CDR1 MDHEN and CDR2 SYDVKM. Trimming removed 3 bases from V and 5 bases from J; junction bases left unmatched: 1.

The chain carries TRBV25-1 and TRBJ2-7; D gene unclear. CDR3 length: 11 residues. Per germline, CDR1 MGHDK and CDR2 SYGVNS. V was shortened by 8 bases and J by 3 bases, with 8 bases between the two germline ends. This chain's CDR3 is CASGWGYEQYF. Written as DNA, the CDR3 is TGTGCCAGCGGGTGGGGCTACGAGCAGTACTTC.

The chain uses TRBV28 and TRBJ2-3, with 9 bases fitting TRBD2. V shed 5 bases, J shed 4 bases, and the junction held 4 bases outside the gene matches. There are 14 residues in the CDR3. The germline V gene has CDR1 MDHEN and CDR2 SYDVKM. The CDR3 region has the DNA TGTGCCAGCAGTCGCGGGGGGGCCCCAGATACGCAGTATTTT. As protein: CASSRGGAPDTQYF. Together with reference TRBV28 and TRBJ2-3, the CDR3 gives the full variable domain: DVKVTQSSRYLVKRTGEKVFLECVQDMDHENMFWYRQDPGLGLRLIYFSYDVKMKEKGDIPEGYSVSREKKERFSLILESASTNQTSMYLCASSRGGAPDTQYFGPGTRLTVL.

This clone came up once. The chain uses TRBV6-1 and TRBJ2-7, with no clear D. The V end lost 2 bases, the J end lost 2 bases, and 16 bases lay between the germline ends. The germline gives CDR1 MNHNS, CDR2 SASEGT. This CDR3 region has 16 residues. The chain's CDR3 is CASSEMRSVDPYEQYF. The CDR3 DNA sequence: TGTGCCAGCAGTGAAATGAGGTCAGTCGATCCCTACGAGCAGTACTTC.

This sequence joins TRBV30 and TRBJ2-3, with 7 bases identical to TRBD2. Germline V CDR1 and CDR2: GTSNPN, SVGIG (reference sequence). With V trimmed by 0 bases and J by 1 base, 7 bases remained unmatched. The CDR3 has 16 amino acids. The CDR3 bases are TGTGCCTGGAGTGTGGCTAGCGGAGACGGCACAGATACGCAGTATTTT. Protein: CAWSVASGDGTDTQYF.

This chain links TRBV7-8 with TRBJ1-2; D call uncertain. The CDR3 spans 13 residues. The ends were cut back, 5 bases at V and 7 bases at J, with 14 bases in the middle. CDR1 and CDR2 (germline): SGHVS, FQNEAQ. The CDR3 spells CASSLPQASGYTF. DNA for the CDR3: TGTGCCAGCAGCCTTCCTCAGGCCAGTGGCTACACCTTC.

V and J are TRBV7-8 and TRBJ2-2; possible D gene TRBD2, 7 bases. V was trimmed by 2 bases and J by 9 bases, leaving 25 bases between them. This CDR3 has 18 amino acids. Germline lookup yields CDR1 SGHVS and CDR2 FQNEAQ. CDR3 residues: CASSLNLLRGREGRELFF. The CDR3, as DNA: TGTGCCAGCAGCTTAAACCTCCTTAGGGGGAGGGAAGGCCGGGAGCTGTTTTTT.

The chain couples TRBV30 to TRBJ2-2, with D hard to call. The CDR3 contains 15 residues. Trimming shortened V by 4 bases and J by 0 bases, and 12 bases separated the two germline ends. Germline values: CDR1 GTSNPN, CDR2 SVGIG (reference sequence). The chain's CDR3 is CAWNRDTSNTGELFF. CDR3 sequence (DNA): TGTGCCTGGAACCGTGACACTTCGAACACCGGGGAGCTGTTTTTT.

The chain couples TRBV9 to TRBJ1-1; D possibly corresponds to TRBD1 (5 bases). There are 16 residues in the CDR3. Trimming removed 0 bases at V and 1 base at J, with 13 bases between. The germline CDR1 and CDR2 sequences are SGDLS and YYNGEE. The CDR3, as DNA: TGTGCCAGCAGCGTAGCCCCAGGGACGGCGAACACTGAAGCTTTCTTT. The encoded protein is CASSVAPGTANTEAFF.